In its sample, the clone carrying this T cell receptor beta chain was seen a few times. What it binds is unknown. With 2 bases removed from V and 7 bases from J, the gap between germline ends came to 11 bases. Germline V gene data show CDR1 as MNHNS and CDR2 as SASEGT. This CDR3 has 14 residues. The entry originates in a study of blood T cells in healthy people across ages. For the second PCR, which ran for roughly 7 to 11 cycles, a sample-barcoded 5' primer and a J-beta primer mix were used. MiXCR, run by TCRdb on the 5' RACE reads, gives a single entry per CDR3 protein. The data hold more than 600,000 distinct CDR3 sequences, with 20% to 25% observed a single time. Staff drew 9 to 10 milliliters of peripheral blood from each donor. Overall study findings and caveats: Roughly linearly, TCR beta diversity per million T cells fell as age increased. With donor CMV status unknown, expanded clonotype changes were possibly confounded. Versus aged donors, long-lived donors had higher diversity and more naive CD4+ cells.

These data also featured in a second study, about T cells of mothers and their children.

This receptor was taken from a boy between 10 and 17 years old in good health. The rearrangement links TRBV6-1 to TRBJ1-4, with D perhaps matching TRBD1 (6 bases). The sequenced sample was blood. CDR3 sequence reads: CASSERGAGEKLFF. CDR3 nucleotides: TGTGCCAGCAGTGAACGGGGGGCCGGTGAAAAACTGTTTTTT.